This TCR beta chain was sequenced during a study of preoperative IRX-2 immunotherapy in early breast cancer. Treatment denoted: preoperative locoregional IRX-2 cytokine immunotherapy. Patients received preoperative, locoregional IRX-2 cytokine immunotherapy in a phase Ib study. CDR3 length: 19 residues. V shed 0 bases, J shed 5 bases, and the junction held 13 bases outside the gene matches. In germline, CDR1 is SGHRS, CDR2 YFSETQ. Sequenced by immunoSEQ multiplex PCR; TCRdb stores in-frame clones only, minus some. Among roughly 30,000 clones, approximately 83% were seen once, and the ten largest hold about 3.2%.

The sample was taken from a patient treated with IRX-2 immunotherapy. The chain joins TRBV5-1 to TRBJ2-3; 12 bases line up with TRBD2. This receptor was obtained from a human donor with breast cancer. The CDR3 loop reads CASSLVRLAGGQLGDTQYF. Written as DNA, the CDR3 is TGCGCCAGCAGCTTGGTACGGCTAGCGGGGGGGCAGCTGGGAGATACGCAGTATTTT.